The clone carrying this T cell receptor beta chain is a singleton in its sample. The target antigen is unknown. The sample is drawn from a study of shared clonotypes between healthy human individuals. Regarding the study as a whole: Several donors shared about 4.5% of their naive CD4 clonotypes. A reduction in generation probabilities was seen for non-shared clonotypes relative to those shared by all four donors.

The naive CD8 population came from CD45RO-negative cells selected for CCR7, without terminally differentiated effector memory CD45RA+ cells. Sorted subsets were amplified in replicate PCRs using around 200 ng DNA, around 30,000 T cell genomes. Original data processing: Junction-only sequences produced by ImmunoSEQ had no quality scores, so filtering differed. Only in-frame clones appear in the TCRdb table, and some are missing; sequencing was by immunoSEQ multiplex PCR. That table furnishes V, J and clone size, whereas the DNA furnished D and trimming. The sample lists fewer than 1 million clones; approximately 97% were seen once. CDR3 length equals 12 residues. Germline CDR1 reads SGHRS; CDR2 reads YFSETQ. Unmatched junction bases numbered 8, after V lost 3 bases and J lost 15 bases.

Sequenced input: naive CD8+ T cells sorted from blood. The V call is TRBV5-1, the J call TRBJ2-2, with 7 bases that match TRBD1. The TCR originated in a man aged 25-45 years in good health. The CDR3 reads CASSWDSLFVFF. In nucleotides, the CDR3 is TGCGCCAGCAGCTGGGACAGCCTATTTGTGTTTTTT.